The present entry profiles one T cell receptor beta chain with its context. Its antigen is still unknown. This sample includes further DNA sequences coding for the same CDR3. Naive CD8 cells were CD45RO-negative, positively selected for CCR7, excluding terminally differentiated effector memory CD45RA+ cells. Within Nashville, Tennessee resided all donors, each a Caucasian adult. Clones were sequenced by immunoSEQ multiplex PCR, and TCRdb holds only the in-frame ones, with some missing. This sample has a few million clones, with over 85% found just once. This CDR3 has 17 amino acids. Germline V gives CDR1 MGHRA, CDR2 YSYEKL. Germline trimming cut 3 bases from V and 0 bases from J; bases unmatched to any gene: 1. The data stem from a study of shared clonotypes between healthy human individuals. Study observations and caveats: An anticipated effect of sequencing depth on clonotype sharing among donors was recognized. Researchers found naive subsets generally carried larger estimated richness than memory subsets.

Sample: naive CD8+ T cells from PBMCs. This TCR was recovered from a man aged 18-30 years in good health. Some clones in this sample may be carry-over from other donors' samples. The rearrangement joins TRBV4-1 to TRBJ2-1, with 14 nucleotides matching TRBD2. The CDR3 coding sequence is TGCGCCAGCAGCCAGACTAGCGGGAGGGCCTCCTACAATGAGCAGTTCTTC. Its protein product is CASSQTSGRASYNEQFF.